In this sample, the clone carrying this TCR beta chain turned up a few times. Antigen: not known. V lost 0 bases to trimming and J lost 0 bases, with 9 bases between them. CDR1 and CDR2 from the germline V gene are SGDLS and YYNGEE. The CDR3 covers 16 residues. These data come from a study of memory CD4+ T cells and cytomegalovirus serostatus. At the level of the study: Healthy Belgian adult donors included about nine CMV-positive and some 24 CMV-negative people.

Broader study findings: The CMV-associated TCR signature appears largely within the CD4+ memory repertoire.

Single viable CD3+CD4+CD8-CD45RO+ cells were sorted as the memory CD4+ T cells. This table comes from immunoSEQ multiplex PCR, and its TCRdb copy is limited to in-frame clones, with some not included. Of tens of thousands of clones detected, around 78% appear once; the ten largest clones hold around 0.83%. This receptor was taken from an adult in good health and CMV-seronegative. Specimen: memory CD4+ T cells from blood. The genes are TRBV9 and TRBJ2-2; D uncertain. The CDR3 protein is CASSVDVGSNTGELFF. In DNA form, the CDR3 reads TGTGCCAGCAGCGTAGATGTGGGGTCGAACACCGGGGAGCTGTTTTTT.